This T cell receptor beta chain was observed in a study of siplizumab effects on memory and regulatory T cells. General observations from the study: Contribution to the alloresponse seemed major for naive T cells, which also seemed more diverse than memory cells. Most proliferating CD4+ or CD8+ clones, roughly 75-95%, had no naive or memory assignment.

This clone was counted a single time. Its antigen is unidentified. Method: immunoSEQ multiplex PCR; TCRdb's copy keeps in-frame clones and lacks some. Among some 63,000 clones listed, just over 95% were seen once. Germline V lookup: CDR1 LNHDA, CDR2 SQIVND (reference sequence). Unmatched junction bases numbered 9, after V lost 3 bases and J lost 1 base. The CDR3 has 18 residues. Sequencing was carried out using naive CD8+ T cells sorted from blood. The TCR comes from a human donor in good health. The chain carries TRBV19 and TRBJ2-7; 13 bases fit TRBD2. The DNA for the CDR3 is TGTGCCAGTAGTATGATGGGACTAGCGGGGATAGAATCCTACGAGCAGTACTTC. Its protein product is CASSMMGLAGIESYEQYF.